A single T cell receptor beta chain is shown here with its context. Which antigen it targets is not known. Base-call qualities are not available, and no considerably larger clone is one nucleotide away. Preparation of the library involved the immunoSEQ multiplex PCR assay. Sourced from immuneACCESS, this table was stored by TCRdb with only in-frame sequences that have V and J called. A share of the clones is absent; for the studies checked, an unresolved V gene accounts for under half, and the remainder has no known explanation. This sample has roughly 74,000 clones in its table, and more than 85% of those were observed once. The ten largest account for about 0.4% of the sample. From the cysteine up to the phenylalanine, the CDR3 has a length of 13 residues. Only CDR3 DNA remains: 39 bases, in frame from the first base. CDR1 and CDR2 were assigned from the germline V gene as SGHVS and FQNEAQ. The junction carries 10 bases between V and J, which are trimmed by 4 bases and 4 bases respectively.

This entry comes from a study of technical replicates of blood from four donors (dated by TCRdb to 2016 to 2017). This receptor was obtained from a human donor in good health. The sequenced material came from T cells isolated from PBMCs. The sequence links TRBV7-8 to TRBJ1-2, with TRBD1 as a weak D call on 6 bases. The DNA sequence reads TGTGCCAGCAGCTCCCAGACAGGCTATGGCTACACCTTC. It codes for CASSSQTGYGYTF.